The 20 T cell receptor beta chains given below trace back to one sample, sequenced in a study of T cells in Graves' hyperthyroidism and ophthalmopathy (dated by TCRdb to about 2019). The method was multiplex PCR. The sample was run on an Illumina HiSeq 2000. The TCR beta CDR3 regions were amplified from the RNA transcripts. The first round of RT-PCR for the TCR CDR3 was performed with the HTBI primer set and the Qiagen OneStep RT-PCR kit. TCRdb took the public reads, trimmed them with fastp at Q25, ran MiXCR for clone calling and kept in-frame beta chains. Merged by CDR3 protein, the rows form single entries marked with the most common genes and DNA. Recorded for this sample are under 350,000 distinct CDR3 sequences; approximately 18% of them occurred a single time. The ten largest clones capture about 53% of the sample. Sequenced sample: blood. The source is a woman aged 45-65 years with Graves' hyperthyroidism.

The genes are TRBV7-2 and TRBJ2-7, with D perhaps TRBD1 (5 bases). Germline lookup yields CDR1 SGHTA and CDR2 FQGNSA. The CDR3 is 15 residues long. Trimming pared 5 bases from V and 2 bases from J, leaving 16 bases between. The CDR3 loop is CASSQDRILTYEQYF. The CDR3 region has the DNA TGTGCCAGCAGCCAAGACAGAATACTAACCTACGAGCAGTACTTC.

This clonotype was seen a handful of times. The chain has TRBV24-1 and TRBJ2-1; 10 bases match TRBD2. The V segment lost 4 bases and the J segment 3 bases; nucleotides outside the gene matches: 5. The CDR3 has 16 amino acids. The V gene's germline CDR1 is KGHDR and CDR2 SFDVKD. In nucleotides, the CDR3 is TGTGCCACCAGTGAGGGACTAGCGACCGACTACAATGAGCAGTTCTTC. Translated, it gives CATSEGLATDYNEQFF.

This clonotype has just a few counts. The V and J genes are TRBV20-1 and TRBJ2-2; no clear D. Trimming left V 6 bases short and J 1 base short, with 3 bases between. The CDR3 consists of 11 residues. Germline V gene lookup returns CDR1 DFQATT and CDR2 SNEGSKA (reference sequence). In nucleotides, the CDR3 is TGCAGTGCCCAGAACACCGGGGAGCTGTTTTTT. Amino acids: CSAQNTGELFF.

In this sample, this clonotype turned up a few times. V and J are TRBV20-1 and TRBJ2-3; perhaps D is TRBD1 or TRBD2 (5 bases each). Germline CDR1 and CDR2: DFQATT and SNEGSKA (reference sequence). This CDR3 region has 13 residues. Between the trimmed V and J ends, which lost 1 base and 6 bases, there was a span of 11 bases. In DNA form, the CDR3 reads TGCAGTGCTAGAGGCCAATGGGGGGATACGCAGTATTTT. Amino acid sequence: CSARGQWGDTQYF.

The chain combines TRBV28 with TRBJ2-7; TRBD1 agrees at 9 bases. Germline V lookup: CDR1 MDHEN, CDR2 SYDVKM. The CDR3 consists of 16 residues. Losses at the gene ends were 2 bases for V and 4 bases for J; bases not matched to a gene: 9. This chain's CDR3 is CASSLTGTGLSYEQYF. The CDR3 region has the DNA TGTGCCAGCAGTTTAACCGGGACAGGGTTATCATACGAGCAGTACTTC.

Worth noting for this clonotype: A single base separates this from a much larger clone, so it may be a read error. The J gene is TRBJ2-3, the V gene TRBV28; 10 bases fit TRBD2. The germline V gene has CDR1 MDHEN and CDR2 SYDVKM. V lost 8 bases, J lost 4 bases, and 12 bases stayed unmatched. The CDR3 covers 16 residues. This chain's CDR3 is CASGSPGTSEADTQYF. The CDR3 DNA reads TGTGCCAGCGGTTCCCCCGGGACTAGCGAGGCAGATACGCAGTATTTT.

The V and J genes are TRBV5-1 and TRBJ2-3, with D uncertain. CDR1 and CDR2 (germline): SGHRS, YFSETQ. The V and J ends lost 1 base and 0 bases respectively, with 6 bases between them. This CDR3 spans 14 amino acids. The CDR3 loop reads CASSLRFSTDTQYF. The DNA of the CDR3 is TGCGCCAGCAGCTTGAGGTTTAGCACAGATACGCAGTATTTT.

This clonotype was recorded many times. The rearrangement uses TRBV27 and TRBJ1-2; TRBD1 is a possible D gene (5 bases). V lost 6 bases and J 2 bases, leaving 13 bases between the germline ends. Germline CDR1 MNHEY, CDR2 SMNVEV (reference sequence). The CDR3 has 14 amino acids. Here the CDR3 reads CASRTSGKNYGYTF. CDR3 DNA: TGTGCCAGCAGAACCTCAGGGAAGAACTATGGCTACACCTTC.

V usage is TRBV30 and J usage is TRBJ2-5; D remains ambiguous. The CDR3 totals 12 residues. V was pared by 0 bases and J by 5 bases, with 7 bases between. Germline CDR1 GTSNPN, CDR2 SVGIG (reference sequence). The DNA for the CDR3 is TGTGCCTGGAGTGTAATGTCTGAGACCCAGTACTTC. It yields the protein CAWSVMSETQYF. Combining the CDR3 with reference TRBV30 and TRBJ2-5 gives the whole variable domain SQTIHQWPATLVQPVGSPLSLECTVEGTSNPNLYWYRQAAGRGLQLLFYSVGIGQISSEVPQNLSASRPQDRQFILSSKKLLLSDSGFYLCAWSVMSETQYFGPGTRLLVL.

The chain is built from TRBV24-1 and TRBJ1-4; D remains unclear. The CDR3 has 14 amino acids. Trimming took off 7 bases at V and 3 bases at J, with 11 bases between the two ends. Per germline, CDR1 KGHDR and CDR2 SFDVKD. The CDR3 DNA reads TGTGCCACCAGCTCGGCGGAGGCTAATGAAAAACTGTTTTTT. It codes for CATSSAEANEKLFF.

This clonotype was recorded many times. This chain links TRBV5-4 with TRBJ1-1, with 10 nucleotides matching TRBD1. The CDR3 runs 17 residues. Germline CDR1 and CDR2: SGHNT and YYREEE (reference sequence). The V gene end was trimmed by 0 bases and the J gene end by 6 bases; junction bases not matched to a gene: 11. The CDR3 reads CASSLGDRGLSESEAFF. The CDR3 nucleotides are TGTGCCAGCAGCTTGGGAGACAGGGGGCTTTCGGAGTCTGAAGCTTTCTTT.

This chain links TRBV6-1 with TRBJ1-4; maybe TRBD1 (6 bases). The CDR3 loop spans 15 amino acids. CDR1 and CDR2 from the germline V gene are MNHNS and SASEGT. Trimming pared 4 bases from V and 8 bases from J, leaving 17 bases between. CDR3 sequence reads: CASSGNPGEEEKLFF. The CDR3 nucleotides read TGTGCCAGCAGTGGGAATCCAGGGGAAGAGGAAAAACTGTTTTTT.

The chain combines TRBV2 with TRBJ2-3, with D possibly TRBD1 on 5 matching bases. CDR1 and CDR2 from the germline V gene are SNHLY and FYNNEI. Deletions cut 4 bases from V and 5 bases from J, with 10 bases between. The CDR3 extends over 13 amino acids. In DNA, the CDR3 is TGTGCCAGCAGTGGGGCAGGGCAAGATACGCAGTATTTT. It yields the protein CASSGAGQDTQYF.

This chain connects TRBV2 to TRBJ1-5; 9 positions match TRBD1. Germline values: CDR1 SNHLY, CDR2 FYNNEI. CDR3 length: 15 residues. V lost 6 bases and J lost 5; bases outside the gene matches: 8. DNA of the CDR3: TGTGCCAGCAGCGCTGACAGGGGGGGATATCAGCCCCAGCATTTT. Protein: CASSADRGGYQPQHF. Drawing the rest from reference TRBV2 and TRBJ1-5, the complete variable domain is EPEVTQTPSHQVTQMGQEVILRCVPISNHLYFYWYRQILGQKVEFLVSFYNNEISEKSEIFDDQFSVERPDGSNFTLKIRSTKLEDSAMYFCASSADRGGYQPQHFGDGTRLSIL.

The CDR3 DNA reads as TGTGCCAGCAGCTTAGAGGGGGTGGGGAACACTGAAGCTTTCTTT. Translating it yields CASSLEGVGNTEAFF. The chain uses TRBV7-9 and TRBJ1-1; possibly TRBD1 for D (6 bases). This CDR3 spans 15 amino acids. Trimming removed 1 base from V and 1 base from J, with 10 bases in between. Germline V gene data show CDR1 as SEHNR and CDR2 as FQNEAQ (reference sequence).

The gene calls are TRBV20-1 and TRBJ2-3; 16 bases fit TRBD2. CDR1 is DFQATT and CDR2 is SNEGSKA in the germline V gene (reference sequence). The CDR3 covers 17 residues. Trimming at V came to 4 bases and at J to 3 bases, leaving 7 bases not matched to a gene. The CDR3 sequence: CSATRPGLAGGTDTQYF. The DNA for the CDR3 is TGCAGTGCTACCCGACCGGGACTAGCGGGGGGGACAGATACGCAGTATTTT.

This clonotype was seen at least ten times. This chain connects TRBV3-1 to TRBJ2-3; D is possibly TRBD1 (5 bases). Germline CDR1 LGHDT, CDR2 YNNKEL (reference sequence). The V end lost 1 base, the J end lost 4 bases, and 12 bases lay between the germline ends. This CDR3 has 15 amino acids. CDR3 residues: CASSQVTGSPDTQYF. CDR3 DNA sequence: TGTGCCAGCAGCCAAGTTACAGGATCCCCAGATACGCAGTATTTT.

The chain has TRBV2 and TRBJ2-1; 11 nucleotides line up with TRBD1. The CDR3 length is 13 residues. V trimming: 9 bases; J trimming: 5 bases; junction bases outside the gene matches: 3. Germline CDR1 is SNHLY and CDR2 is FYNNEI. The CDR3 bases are TGTGCCAGTCAGGACAGGGGGCACAATGAGCAGTTCTTC. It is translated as CASQDRGHNEQFF. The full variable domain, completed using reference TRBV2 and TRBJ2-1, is EPEVTQTPSHQVTQMGQEVILRCVPISNHLYFYWYRQILGQKVEFLVSFYNNEISEKSEIFDDQFSVERPDGSNFTLKIRSTKLEDSAMYFCASQDRGHNEQFFGPGTRLTVL.

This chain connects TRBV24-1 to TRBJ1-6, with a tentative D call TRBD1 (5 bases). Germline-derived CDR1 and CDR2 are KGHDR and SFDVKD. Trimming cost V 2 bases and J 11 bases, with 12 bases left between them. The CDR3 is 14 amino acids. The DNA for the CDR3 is TGTGCCACCAGTGATTCCTCAGGGCTGACACCCCTCCACTTT. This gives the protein CATSDSSGLTPLHF.

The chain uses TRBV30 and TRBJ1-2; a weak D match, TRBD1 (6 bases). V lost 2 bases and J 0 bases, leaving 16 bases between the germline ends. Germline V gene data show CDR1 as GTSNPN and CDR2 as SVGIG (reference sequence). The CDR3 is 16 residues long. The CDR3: CAWSWTEPQANYGYTF. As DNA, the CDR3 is TGTGCCTGGAGTTGGACAGAGCCACAAGCTAACTATGGCTACACCTTC.